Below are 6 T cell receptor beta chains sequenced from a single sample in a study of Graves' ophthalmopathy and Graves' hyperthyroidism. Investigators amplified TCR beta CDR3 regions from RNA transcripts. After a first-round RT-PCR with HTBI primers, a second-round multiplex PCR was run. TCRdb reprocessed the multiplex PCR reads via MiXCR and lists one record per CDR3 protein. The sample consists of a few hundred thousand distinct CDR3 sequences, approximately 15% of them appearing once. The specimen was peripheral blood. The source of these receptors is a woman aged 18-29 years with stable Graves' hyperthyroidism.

As DNA, the CDR3 is TGTGCCAGCAGTGTAACAGGGGCTACAGGGGGTTTCTTT. It encodes CASSVTGATGGFF. The chain couples TRBV25-1 to TRBJ1-1; 8 bases fit TRBD1. V lost 4 bases and J lost 13; bases outside the gene matches: 11. CDR1 is MGHDK and CDR2 is SYGVNS in the germline V gene. The CDR3 has 13 residues.

CDR3 protein: CASSQEGQGTNSPLHF. CDR3 nucleotide sequence: TGCGCCAGCAGCCAAGAAGGGCAGGGGACAAATTCACCCCTCCACTTT. This rearrangement joins TRBV4-1 to TRBJ1-6, with D possibly TRBD1 on 6 matching bases. V was clipped by 0 bases and J by 7 bases, with 13 bases between them. The germline gives CDR1 MGHRA, CDR2 YSYEKL. The CDR3 has 16 amino acids.

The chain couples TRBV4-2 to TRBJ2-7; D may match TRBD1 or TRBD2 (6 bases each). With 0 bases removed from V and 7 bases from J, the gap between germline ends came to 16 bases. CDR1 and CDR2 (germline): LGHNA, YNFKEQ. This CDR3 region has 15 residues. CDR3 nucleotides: TGTGCCAGCAGCCAAGAATTGGGGGGCTTGGAGGAGCAGTACTTC. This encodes CASSQELGGLEEQYF.

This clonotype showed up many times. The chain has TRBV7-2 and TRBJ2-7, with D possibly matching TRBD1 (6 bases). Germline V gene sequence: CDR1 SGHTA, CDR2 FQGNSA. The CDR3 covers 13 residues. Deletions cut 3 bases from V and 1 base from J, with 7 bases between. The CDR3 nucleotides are TGTGCCAGCAGCTTCGGACAGTCCTACGAGCAGTACTTC. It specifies CASSFGQSYEQYF.

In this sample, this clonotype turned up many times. The CDR3: CASSYSQIRSYEQYF. The CDR3, as DNA: TGTGCCAGCAGTTATTCACAGATTCGCTCCTACGAGCAGTACTTC. J is TRBJ2-7 and V is TRBV6-5, with D unresolved. This CDR3 has 15 residues. Germline CDR1 reads MNHEY; CDR2 reads SVGAGI. The V gene lost 3 bases and the J gene lost 0 bases, with 12 bases spanning the gap.

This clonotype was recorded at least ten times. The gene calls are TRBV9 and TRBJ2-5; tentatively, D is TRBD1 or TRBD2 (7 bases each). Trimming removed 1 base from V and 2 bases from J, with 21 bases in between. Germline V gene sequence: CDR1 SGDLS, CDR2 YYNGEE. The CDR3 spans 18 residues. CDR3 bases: TGTGCCAGCAGCGTAAATCCCCGACTAGCAGGGGGGCAAGAGACCCAGTACTTC. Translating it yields CASSVNPRLAGGQETQYF. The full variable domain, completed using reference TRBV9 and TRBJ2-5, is DSGVTQTPKHLITATGQRVTLRCSPRSGDLSVYWYQQSLDQGLQFLIQYYNGEERAKGNILERFSAQQFPDLHSELNLSSLELGDSALYFCASSVNPRLAGGQETQYFGPGTRLLVL.